These T cell receptor beta chains were read from a single sample in a study of CD8+CD57+ T cells in acquired aplastic anemia. TCRdb re-analysed the reads in MiXCR, keeping a single row per CDR3 protein. In the table there are a few hundred thousand distinct CDR3 sequences, 45% to 65% of which are singletons. Source material: sorted CD4+, CD8+, or CD8+CD57+ T cells (not recorded which) from PBMCs. These receptors were taken from a human donor with aplastic anemia. The CDR3 runs from the conserved cysteine through the conserved F or W. A D gene is named only where the DNA matches it firmly. Part of the rows lack a size; the others show once, few, many or a class for expanded clones.

D	V	size	J	length	CDR3	DNA
NA	TRBV10-3	NA	TRBJ2-3	14	CAISDPGSTDTQYF	TGTGCCATCAGTGACCCGGGGAGCACAGATACGCAGTATTTT
NA	TRBV5-1	NA	TRBJ1-6	14	CASSLGESNSPLHF	TGCGCCAGCAGCTTAGGGGAGAGCAATTCACCCCTCCACTTT
TRBD2	TRBV20-1	few	TRBJ2-7	17	CSARGRDVAGGAYEQYF	TGCAGTGCTAGAGGCCGGGACGTAGCGGGAGGAGCCTACGAGCAGTACTTC
NA	TRBV6-6	many	TRBJ1-3	14	CASSRGSSGNTIYF	TGTGCCAGCTCCAGGGGAAGTTCTGGAAACACCATATATTTT
NA	TRBV24-1	many	TRBJ2-3	13	CATSGGSTDTQYF	TGTGCCACCAGTGGGGGAAGCACAGATACGCAGTATTTT
NA	TRBV6-6	NA	TRBJ1-2	13	CASCTSGIYGYTF	TGTGCCAGCTGTACTAGCGGGATCTATGGCTACACCTTC
NA	TRBV2	many	TRBJ2-1	15	CASSENSGVYNEQFF	TGTGCCAGCAGTGAAAATAGCGGAGTCTACAATGAGCAGTTCTTC
TRBD1	TRBV5-4	many	TRBJ1-2	15	CASRPGTGGTYGYTF	TGTGCCAGCAGGCCCGGGACAGGGGGGACCTATGGCTACACCTTC
NA	TRBV5-1	NA	TRBJ2-3	14	CASSGGTNTDTQYF	TGCGCCAGCAGCGGGGGGACAAACACAGATACGCAGTATTTT
NA	TRBV7-9	NA	TRBJ1-2	15	CASSRGPAEPYGYTF	TGTGCCAGCAGCCGAGGCCCCGCGGAACCCTATGGCTACACCTTC
NA	TRBV7-2	NA	TRBJ2-7	12	CASSSSPYEQYF	TGTGCCAGCAGCTCCTCCCCTTACGAGCAGTACTTC
NA	TRBV10-3	many	TRBJ2-5	13	CATQGASQETQYF	TGTGCCACACAAGGCGCCAGCCAAGAGACCCAGTACTTC
NA	TRBV12-3/TRBV12-4	NA	TRBJ2-2	15	CASKGDHRAGGELFF	TGTGCCAGCAAGGGAGATCACAGGGCGGGCGGGGAGCTGTTTTTT
TRBD1	TRBV7-2	many	TRBJ2-7	14	CASSYRQGSYEQYF	TGTGCCAGCAGCTACCGACAGGGTTCTTACGAGCAGTACTTC
TRBD2	TRBV12-3/TRBV12-4	NA	TRBJ2-3	16	CASSLRASGGTDTQYF	TGTGCCAGCAGCCTGAGGGCTAGCGGGGGCACAGATACGCAGTATTTT
NA	TRBV27	many	TRBJ2-7	15	CASSLIGGRTYEQYF	TGTGCCAGCAGTCTCATCGGGGGGCGAACCTACGAGCAGTACTTC
TRBD2	TRBV19	NA	TRBJ2-5	16	CASSIGISGGGETQYF	TGTGCCAGTAGTATAGGAATTAGCGGGGGAGGTGAGACCCAGTACTTC
NA	TRBV7-9	NA	TRBJ2-1	12	CASSVTFDEQFF	TGTGCCAGCAGCGTTACTTTCGATGAGCAGTTCTTC
NA	TRBV7-3	NA	TRBJ2-1	13	CASSLILGNEQFF	TGTGCCAGCAGCTTAATACTAGGCAATGAGCAGTTCTTC
NA	TRBV24-1	NA	TRBJ1-2	12	CATSPFEGGYTF	TGTGCCACCAGTCCTTTTGAAGGGGGCTACACCTTC
TRBD2	TRBV20-1	NA	TRBJ2-3	17	CSAPPGTSGGVTDTQYF	TGCAGTGCTCCTCCCGGGACTAGCGGGGGGGTAACAGATACGCAGTATTTT
TRBD2	TRBV7-3	few	TRBJ2-7	14	CASSYGLVASEQYF	TGTGCCAGCAGCTACGGACTAGTAGCGTCCGAGCAGTACTTC
NA	TRBV10-3	NA	TRBJ1-2	15	CAISEVQLANYGYTF	TGTGCCATCAGTGAGGTTCAGTTAGCTAACTATGGCTACACCTTC
NA	TRBV7-8	few	TRBJ2-7	14	CASSPPGGGREQYF	TGTGCCAGCAGCCCGCCAGGAGGGGGGCGGGAGCAGTACTTC
NA	TRBV11-3	many	TRBJ2-3	15	CASSLGGASTDTQYF	TGTGCCAGCAGCTTGGGGGGGGCTAGCACAGATACGCAGTATTTT
NA	TRBV7-2	NA	TRBJ1-4	14	CASRGGDSNEKLFF	TGTGCCAGCAGGGGGGGGGACTCTAATGAAAAACTGTTTTTT
NA	TRBV29-1	once	TRBJ1-1	15	CSVVRDDLGDTEAFF	TGCAGCGTTGTTCGGGACGACCTCGGGGACACTGAAGCTTTCTTT
NA	TRBV7-8	NA	TRBJ1-1	11	CASSHIEGAFF	TGTGCCAGCAGCCACATAGAAGGAGCTTTCTTT
TRBD1	TRBV5-8	many	TRBJ2-5	18	CASSSGQGAFLGQETQYF	TGTGCCAGCAGCTCCGGACAGGGGGCATTCTTGGGCCAAGAGACCCAGTACTTC
TRBD2	TRBV5-1	NA	TRBJ2-3	18	CASFPRTSGGPSTDTQYF	TGCGCCAGCTTCCCTCGGACTAGCGGGGGCCCAAGCACAGATACGCAGTATTTT
NA	TRBV2	NA	TRBJ2-3	14	CASSGWRTKNEQYF	TGTGCCAGCAGTGGGTGGAGGACAAAGAATGAGCAGTATTTT
TRBD2	TRBV7-6	NA	TRBJ2-1	15	CASSLMGLAGVKKFF	TGTGCCAGCAGCCTTATGGGACTAGCGGGAGTCAAGAAGTTCTTC
NA	TRBV7-3	NA	TRBJ2-1	15	CASSLGTLEVDEQFF	TGTGCCAGCAGCTTGGGGACACTAGAAGTTGATGAGCAGTTCTTC
NA	TRBV19	many	TRBJ1-2	14	CASSIGGFNYGYTF	TGTGCCAGTAGTATAGGCGGATTTAACTATGGCTACACCTTC
NA	TRBV19	NA	TRBJ2-3	13	CASSMVYWDTQYF	TGTGCCAGTAGTATGGTATACTGGGATACGCAGTATTTT
TRBD1	TRBV14	NA	TRBJ1-3	15	CASSPGQGDGNTIYF	TGTGCCAGCAGCCCGGGACAGGGCGATGGAAACACCATATATTTT
TRBD2	TRBV10-3	once	TRBJ2-1	10	CAVAGGEQFF	TGTGCCGTTGCGGGAGGTGAGCAGTTCTTC
NA	TRBV19	NA	TRBJ2-7	14	CASSIAEDSYEQYF	TGTGCCAGTAGTATAGCTGAGGACTCCTACGAGCAGTACTTC
NA	TRBV2	many	TRBJ2-5	13	CASSGAAQETQYF	TGTGCCAGCAGTGGAGCAGCCCAAGAGACCCAGTACTTC
TRBD2	TRBV9	NA	TRBJ2-7	16	CASSVEERTSAYEQYF	TGTGCCAGCAGCGTAGAGGAAAGGACTAGTGCCTACGAGCAGTACTTC
TRBD2	TRBV7-9	NA	TRBJ2-3	15	CASSLVLAGGHEQYF	TGTGCCAGCAGCTTAGTCCTAGCGGGGGGGCATGAGCAGTATTTT
NA	TRBV20-1	NA	TRBJ2-1	14	CSARMGARGNEQFF	TGCAGTGCTAGGATGGGGGCCCGAGGGAATGAGCAGTTCTTC
TRBD1	TRBV20-1	NA	TRBJ1-1	14	CSASRRDRGAEAFF	TGCAGTGCTAGTCGGCGGGACAGGGGCGCTGAAGCTTTCTTT